The TCR beta chain under discussion was sequenced for a study of T-cell memory formation after mild COVID-19 (dated by TCRdb to the early 2020s). At the level of the whole study: TCR sequence clusters from the two donors were found to be largely donor specific. Two young, previously healthy adult volunteers, one female and one male, were included in the cohort. T-cell clones expanding and contracting after mild COVID-19 in a couple of donors were tracked by longitudinal TCRalpha and TCRbeta repertoire sequencing.

PBMCs were isolated by Ficoll-Paque density gradient centrifugation. Instrument on record: Illumina NovaSeq 6000. TCRalpha and TCRbeta cDNA libraries were constructed by 5'RACE with constant-segment primers, with sample barcodes and unique molecular identifiers being introduced. RNA was extracted from every sample with Trizol reagent. Library amplification was performed in two PCR steps, and a second sample barcode and Illumina TruSeq adapters were introduced in the second step. Libraries were sequenced on an Illumina NovaSeq with 2 x 150 bp paired-end reads. Processing in the source paper ran as follows. With migec v1.2.7, reads were demultiplexed and then collapsed into UMI-guided consensus sequences. Using mixcr v2.1.11, UMI consensuses were aligned to TRA and TRB V and J templates and then assembled into clonotypes. Expanded or contracted clonotypes were those called significant by both edgeR and NoisET, with noise models trained on biological replicates. For edgeR calls, a false discovery rate-adjusted p below 0.01 and a log2 fold-change threshold of 1 were applied. As an exploratory analysis of dynamics, PCA with hierarchical clustering was applied to max-normalized trajectories of the 1000 most abundant clonotypes. Each responding clone was given a CD4 or CD8 phenotype based on the CD4+ and CD8+ repertoires, which had been sequenced separately. The public reads were quality trimmed at Q25 with fastp and then assembled into clones with MiXCR by TCRdb, keeping productive beta chains. Identical CDR3 proteins give one entry, which carries the most common genes and DNA. Clone size and V and J calls follow TCRdb, not the original study. Recorded for this sample are about 440,000 distinct CDR3 sequences; around 20% of them occurred a single time. The ten largest clones represent 7.5% to 9.5% of the sample.

V trim: 6 bases; J trim: 3 bases; unmatched bases: 4. From the cysteine up to the phenylalanine, the CDR3 has a length of 14 residues. Only the CDR3 DNA stays, 42 bases, in frame from base 1. For CDR1 and CDR2, the germline V gene lists ENHRY and SYGVKD. This clonotype was detected a few times. Its antigen is still unknown. Base qualities are not recorded, but no much larger clone differs from it by a single base. Study-wide findings and limitations: Clones that contracted from day 15 to 85 showed balanced CD4/CD8 phenotypes, whereas a second wave of clones that expanded from day 15 to 37 leaned towards CD4+. Only a couple of mild cases were covered in the study, and larger cohorts including severe cases with pre-infection samples were considered necessary. The second-wave clones that peaked on day 37 were not confirmed to be SARS-CoV-2 specific. Contracting CD4+ clones appeared mostly in the CM and EM memory subsets, whereas CD8+ clones were enriched in EMRA. Some responding clones were detected in pre-infection memory, suggesting pre-existing cross-reactive memory T cells joined the SARS-CoV-2 response.

Sequencing input: PBMCs or a T cell subset sorted from them (not recorded which). The chain employs TRBV10-3 and TRBJ2-3, with TRBD2 matching 9 junction bases. This sequence originates from an adult woman who had mild COVID-19 (a few samples of this study predate the infection). The sample titles of this study are shuffled in the database, so cell type and time point are left out; the donor was told from shared clones. The CDR3 loop reads CAIRPGLATDTQYF. The nucleotide sequence is TGTGCCATCAGGCCGGGACTAGCAACAGATACGCAGTATTTT.